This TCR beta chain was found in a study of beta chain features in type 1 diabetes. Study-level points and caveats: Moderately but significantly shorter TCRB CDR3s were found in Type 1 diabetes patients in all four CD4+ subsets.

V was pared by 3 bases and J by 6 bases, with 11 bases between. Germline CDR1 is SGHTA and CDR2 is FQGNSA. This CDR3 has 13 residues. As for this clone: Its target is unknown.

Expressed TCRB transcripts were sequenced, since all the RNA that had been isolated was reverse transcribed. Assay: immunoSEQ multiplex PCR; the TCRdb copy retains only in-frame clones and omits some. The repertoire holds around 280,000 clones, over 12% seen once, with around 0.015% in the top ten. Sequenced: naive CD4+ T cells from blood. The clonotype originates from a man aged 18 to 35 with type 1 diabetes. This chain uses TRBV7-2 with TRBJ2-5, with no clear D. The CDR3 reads CASSLGQDQTQYF. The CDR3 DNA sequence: TGTGCCAGCAGCTTGGGCCAGGATCAGACCCAGTACTTC.